This T cell receptor beta chain is drawn from a study of blood T cell repertoires in COVID-19. Methods used by the authors: Counts of nucleated cells, estimated from reference gene primer amplification, were obtained. Repertoires were generated with immunoSEQ multiplex PCR, while TCRdb's copy carries only in-frame clones and drops some. V and J calls and clone size come straight from that table; D and trimming were deduced from the DNA. In the table there are some 300,000 clones, over 75% of which are singletons. Across 20 to 25 US areas, participants ranged in age from roughly 18 to 95 years. V was clipped by 2 bases and J by 7 bases, with 12 bases between them. This CDR3 region has 14 residues. The V gene's germline CDR1 is ENHRY and CDR2 SYGVKD.

Sequenced: PBMCs or T cells enriched from blood (not recorded which). V and J are TRBV10-3 and TRBJ1-5; D remains unclear. The clonotype originates from a woman aged 25 to 39 who had recovered from COVID-19. The CDR3: CAISENGSDQPQHF. DNA of the CDR3: TGTGCCATCAGTGAGAATGGGAGCGACCAGCCCCAGCATTTT.